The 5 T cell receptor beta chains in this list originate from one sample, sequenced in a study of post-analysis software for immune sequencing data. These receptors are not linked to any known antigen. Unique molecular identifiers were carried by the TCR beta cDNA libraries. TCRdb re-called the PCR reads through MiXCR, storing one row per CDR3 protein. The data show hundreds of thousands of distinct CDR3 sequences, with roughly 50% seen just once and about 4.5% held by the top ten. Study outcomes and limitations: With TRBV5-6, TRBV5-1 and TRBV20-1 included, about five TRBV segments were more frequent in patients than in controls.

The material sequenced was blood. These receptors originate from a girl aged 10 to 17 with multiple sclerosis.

The CDR3 reads CASSPTGSGRGYTF. The DNA of the CDR3 is TGTGCCAGCAGTCCGACAGGATCCGGGCGTGGCTACACCTTC. The genes are TRBV12-3 or TRBV12-4 and TRBJ1-2; tentative D call: TRBD1 (6 bases). Trimming shortened V by 5 bases and J by 7 bases, and 17 bases separated the two germline ends. This CDR3 has 14 amino acids.

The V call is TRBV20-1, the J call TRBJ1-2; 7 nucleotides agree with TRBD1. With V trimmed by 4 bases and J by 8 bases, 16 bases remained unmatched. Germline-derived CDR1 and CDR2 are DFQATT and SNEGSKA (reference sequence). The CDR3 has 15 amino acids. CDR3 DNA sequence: TGCAGTGCTAAACTAGACAGGGCATCCATCGGCGGCTACACCTTC. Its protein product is CSAKLDRASIGGYTF.

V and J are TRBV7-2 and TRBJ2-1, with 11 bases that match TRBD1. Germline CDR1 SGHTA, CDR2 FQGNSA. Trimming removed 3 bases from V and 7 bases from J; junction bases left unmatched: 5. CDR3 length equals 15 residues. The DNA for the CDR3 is TGTGCCAGCAGCTTTATAGGGACAGGGGGGAATGAGCAGTTCTTC. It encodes CASSFIGTGGNEQFF.

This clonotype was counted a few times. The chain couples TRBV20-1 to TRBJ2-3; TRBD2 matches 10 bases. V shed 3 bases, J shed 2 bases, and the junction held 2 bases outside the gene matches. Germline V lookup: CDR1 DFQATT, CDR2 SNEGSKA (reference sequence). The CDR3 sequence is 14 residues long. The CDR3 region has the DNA TGCAGTGCTAGTAGCGGGGGGTCCACAGATACGCAGTATTTT. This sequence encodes CSASSGGSTDTQYF.

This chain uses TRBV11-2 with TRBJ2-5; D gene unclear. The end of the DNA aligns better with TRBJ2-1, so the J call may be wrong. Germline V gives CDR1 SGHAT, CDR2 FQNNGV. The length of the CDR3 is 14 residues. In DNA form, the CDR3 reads TGTGCCAGCAGCTTAGGTCGACTCCAAGAGACCCAGTTCTTC. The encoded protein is CASSLGRLQETQFF.